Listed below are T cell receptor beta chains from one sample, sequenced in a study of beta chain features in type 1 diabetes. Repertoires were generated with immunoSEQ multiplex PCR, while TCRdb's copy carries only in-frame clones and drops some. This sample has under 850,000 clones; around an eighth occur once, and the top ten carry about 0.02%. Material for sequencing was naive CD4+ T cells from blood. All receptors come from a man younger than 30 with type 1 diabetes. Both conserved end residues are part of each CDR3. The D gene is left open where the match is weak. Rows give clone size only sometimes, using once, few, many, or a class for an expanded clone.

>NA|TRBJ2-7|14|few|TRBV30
TGTGCCTGGAGTGTTCAGGGTTTGGGCTACGAGCAGTACTTC
CAWSVQGLGYEQYF
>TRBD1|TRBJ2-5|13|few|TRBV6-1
TGTGCCAGCAGTAGGGACAGGACGGAGACCCAGTACTTC
CASSRDRTETQYF
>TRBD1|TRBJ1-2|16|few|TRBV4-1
TGCGCCAGCAGCTTGCCGGGACAGGGGAATTGGGATGGCTACACCTTC
CASSLPGQGNWDGYTF
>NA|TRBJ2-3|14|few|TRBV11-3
TGTGCCAGCAGCTTAGCCGGCAGGGATACTACGCAGTATTTT
CASSLAGRDTTQYF
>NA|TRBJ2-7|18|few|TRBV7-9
TGTGCCAGCAGCTTATGGATGGGGCGGGCCGGCGGATGGTACGAGCAGTACTTC
CASSLWMGRAGGWYEQYF
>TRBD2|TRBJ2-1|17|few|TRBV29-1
TGCAGCGTTGAGCCTTCGGTACCTAGCGGAGCTTACAATGAGCAGTTCTTC
CSVEPSVPSGAYNEQFF
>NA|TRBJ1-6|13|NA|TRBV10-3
TGTGCCATCAGTGAGTCAGGGAATTCACCCCTCCACTTT
CAISESGNSPLHF
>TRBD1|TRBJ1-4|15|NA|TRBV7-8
TGTGCCAGCAGCTTAGGACAGGGAACAAATGAAAAACTGTTTTTT
CASSLGQGTNEKLFF
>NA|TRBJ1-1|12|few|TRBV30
TGTGCCTGGAGTGAGAACACCTATGAAGCTTTCTTT
CAWSENTYEAFF
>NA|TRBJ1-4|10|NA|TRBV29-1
TGCAGCGGCGGGACTGAAAAACTGTTTTTT
CSGGTEKLFF
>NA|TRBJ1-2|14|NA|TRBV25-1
TGTGCCAGCAGTGAACATCGAGACCCCTATGGCTACACCTTC
CASSEHRDPYGYTF
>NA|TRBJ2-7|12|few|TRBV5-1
TGCGCCAGCAGCTTCCAAGGAGACGAGCAGTACTTC
CASSFQGDEQYF
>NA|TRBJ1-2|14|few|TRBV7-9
TGTGCCAGCAGCTTAACTGATCGGGGCTATGGCTACACCTTC
CASSLTDRGYGYTF
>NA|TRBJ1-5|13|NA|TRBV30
TGTGCCTGGAGCTATGAGGGCAATCAGCCCCAGCATTTT
CAWSYEGNQPQHF
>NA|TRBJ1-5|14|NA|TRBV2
TGTGCCATCTCGGGGCTAAATAGCAATCAGCCCCAGCATTTT
CAISGLNSNQPQHF
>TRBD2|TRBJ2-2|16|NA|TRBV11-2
TGTGCCAGCAGCTTATCAGCTAGCGGGGGGATCGGGGAGCTGTTTTTT
CASSLSASGGIGELFF
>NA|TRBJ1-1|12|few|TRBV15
TGTGCCACCAGCAGACCCAACACTGAAGCTTTCTTT
CATSRPNTEAFF
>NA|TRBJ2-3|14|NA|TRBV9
TGTGCCAGCAGCGTATTGGGTGAGACAGATACGCAGTATTTT
CASSVLGETDTQYF
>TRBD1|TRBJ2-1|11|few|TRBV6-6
TGTGCCAGCAGTCGGACAGGGGAGCAGTTCTTC
CASSRTGEQFF
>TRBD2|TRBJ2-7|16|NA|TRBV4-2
TGTGCCAGCAGCCAATTATCCGGGGGGGCCCACTACGAGCAGTACTTC
CASSQLSGGAHYEQYF
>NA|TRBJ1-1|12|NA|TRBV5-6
TGTGCCAGCAGCTTACAGCGGGACGGGGCTTTCTTT
CASSLQRDGAFF
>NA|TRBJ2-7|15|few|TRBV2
TGTGCCAGCAGTGACGGCAGCAGCCCCGACTACGAGCAGTACTTC
CASSDGSSPDYEQYF
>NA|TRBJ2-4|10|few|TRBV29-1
TGCAGCGTTTCGGACAACATTCAGTACTTC
CSVSDNIQYF
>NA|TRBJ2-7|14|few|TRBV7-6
TGTGCCAGCAGCTTAGGGCCGGAGTCCTACGAGCAGTACTTC
CASSLGPESYEQYF
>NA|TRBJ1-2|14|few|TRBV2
TGTGCCAGCAGTGATGATAGCCCTAACTATGGCTACACCTTC
CASSDDSPNYGYTF
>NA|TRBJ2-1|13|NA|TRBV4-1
TGCGCCAGCAGCCAAGGGACCTACAATGAGCAGTTCTTC
CASSQGTYNEQFF
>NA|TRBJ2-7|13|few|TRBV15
TGTGCCACCCGGCTAGCTGGGGGATACGAGCAGTACTTC
CATRLAGGYEQYF
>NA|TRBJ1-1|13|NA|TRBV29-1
TGCAGCGTTTCGGGGCGGATGAACACTGAAGCTTTCTTT
CSVSGRMNTEAFF
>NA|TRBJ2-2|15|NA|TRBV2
TGTGCCAGCAGTGAGCAGGGATCTGGCACCGGGGAGCTGTTTTTT
CASSEQGSGTGELFF
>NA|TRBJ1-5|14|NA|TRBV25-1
TGTGCCAGCAGTGAATGGGAAGAAAATCAGCCCCAGCATTTT
CASSEWEENQPQHF
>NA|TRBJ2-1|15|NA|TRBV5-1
TGCGCCAGCAGCTTGACAGGGAGCTCCTACAATGAGCAGTTCTTC
CASSLTGSSYNEQFF
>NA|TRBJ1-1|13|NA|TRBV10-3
TGTGCCACCAGCTCCGGGACGTCTCTTGAAGCTTTCTTT
CATSSGTSLEAFF
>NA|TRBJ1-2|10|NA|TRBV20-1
TGCAGTGCTAGGCAGGCGGGCTACACCTTC
CSARQAGYTF
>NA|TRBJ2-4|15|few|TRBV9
TGTGCCAGCAGCGTAGGAGGGGCCCCCAGGGACATTCAGTACTTC
CASSVGGAPRDIQYF
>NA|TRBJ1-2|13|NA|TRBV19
TGTGCCAGTAGTAGAAGCAGATTCGATGGCTACACCTTC
CASSRSRFDGYTF
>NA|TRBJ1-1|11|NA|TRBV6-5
TGTGCCAGCAGCACAGGGAAGGAAGCTTTCTTT
CASSTGKEAFF
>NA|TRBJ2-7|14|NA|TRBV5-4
TGTGCCAGCAGCGGCAGGACAGAACCCTACGAGCAGTACTTC
CASSGRTEPYEQYF
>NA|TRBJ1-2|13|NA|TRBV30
TGTGCCTGGAGTCCCGGTCGGGCGGGAGGCTACACCTTC
CAWSPGRAGGYTF
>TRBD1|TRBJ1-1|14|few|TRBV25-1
TGTGCCAGCAGTGAAGTAGGGGGCAGTAGTGGAGCTTTCTTT
CASSEVGGSSGAFF
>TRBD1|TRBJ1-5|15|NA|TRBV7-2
TGTGCCAGCAGCTCCCCGGGGGACAGGTCGGAGACCCAGCATTTT
CASSSPGDRSETQHF
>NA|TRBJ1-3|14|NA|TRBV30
TGTGCCTGGAGTGGCGATAACTCTGGAAACACCATATATTTT
CAWSGDNSGNTIYF
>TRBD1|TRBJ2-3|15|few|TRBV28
TGTGCCAGCAGTGTAGGACAGGGGGCCACAGATACGCAGTATTTT
CASSVGQGATDTQYF
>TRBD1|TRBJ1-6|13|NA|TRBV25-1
TGTGCCAGCACCAGGGGGAGAGGGTCACCCCTCCACTTT
CASTRGRGSPLHF
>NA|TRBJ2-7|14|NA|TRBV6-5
TGTGCCAGCAACAGAGAGGGGAGCTCCTACGAGCAGTACTTC
CASNREGSSYEQYF
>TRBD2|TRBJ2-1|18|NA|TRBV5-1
TGCGCCAGCAGAGGTCTTGGGACTAGCGGGGGAAAGGACAATGAGCAGTTCTTC
CASRGLGTSGGKDNEQFF
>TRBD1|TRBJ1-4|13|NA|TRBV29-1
TGCAGCGCCACGCAGGGGGCCGGAGAAAAACTGTTTTTT
CSATQGAGEKLFF
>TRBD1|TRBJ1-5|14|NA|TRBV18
TGTGCCAGCTCATCCGGGACAGGGGTTCAGCCCCAGCATTTT
CASSSGTGVQPQHF
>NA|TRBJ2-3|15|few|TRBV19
TGTGCCAGTAGTCCAATCGTTTGGAGCCCAGATACGCAGTATTTT
CASSPIVWSPDTQYF